The 32 T cell receptor beta chains below come from one sample, sequenced in a study of blood T cells in healthy people across ages. Primed by a sample-barcoded 5' primer and a J-beta primer mix, a second PCR proceeded for roughly 6 to 12 cycles. TCRdb passed the 5' RACE reads through MiXCR, listing each CDR3 protein once. Of about 670,000 distinct CDR3 sequences in the sample, more than 45% are singletons; the top ten hold roughly 13%. Input material: blood. All receptors come from a woman aged 80 or older in good health.

This chain joins TRBV30 and TRBJ2-2; D gene unclear. The germline CDR1 and CDR2 sequences are GTSNPN and SVGIG (reference sequence). V was clipped by 0 bases and J by 1 base, with 6 bases between them. The CDR3 spans 14 residues. The DNA of the CDR3 is TGTGCCTGGAGTGTAGTGCGGAACACCGGGGAGCTGTTTTTT. Translated, it gives CAWSVVRNTGELFF.

In this sample, this clonotype turned up many times. The rearrangement joins TRBV16 to TRBJ1-6; D ambiguous. Trimming left V 0 bases short and J 7 bases short, with 4 bases between. Germline CDR1 is KGHSY and CDR2 is FQNENV. The CDR3 spans 13 residues. The DNA of the CDR3 is TGTGCCAGCAGCCAATCCACCAATTCACCCCTCCACTTT. As protein: CASSQSTNSPLHF.

This clonotype was found many times. The gene calls are TRBV6-4 and TRBJ2-7; tentatively, D is TRBD1 or TRBD2 (5 bases each). Trimming removed 0 bases from V and 4 bases from J, with 28 bases in between. The CDR3 extends over 20 amino acids. CDR1 and CDR2 from the germline V gene are MRHNA and SNTAGT. The CDR3 region is CASSDSLGRSEASRGYEQYF. The CDR3, as DNA: TGTGCCAGCAGTGACTCTCTTGGCAGGTCGGAGGCCTCAAGGGGTTACGAGCAGTACTTC.

J is TRBJ2-5 and V is TRBV29-1; no definite D call. CDR1 is SQVTM and CDR2 is ANQGSEA in the germline V gene. The CDR3 is 12 amino acids. Trimming removed 1 base at V and 5 bases at J, with 8 bases between. CDR3 DNA: TGCAGCGTTGAAGGGCTAGTTGAGACCCAGTACTTC. Its translation is CSVEGLVETQYF.

This clonotype has only a few counts. The V and J genes are TRBV29-1 and TRBJ2-5, with 7 bases aligning to TRBD1. CDR1 is SQVTM, CDR2 ANQGSEA, per germline. With V trimmed by 4 bases and J by 1 base, 3 bases remained unmatched. This CDR3 is built from 13 residues. The CDR3 DNA reads TGCAGCGTTGGGGACAGTTTCCAAGAGACCCAGTACTTC. This codes for CSVGDSFQETQYF.

In regard to this clonotype: The junction does not match germline at one end; this may be a read error. The V gene is TRBV2, the J gene TRBJ2-1; 8 nucleotides align to TRBD2. From germline, CDR1 is SNHLY and CDR2 FYNNEI. The CDR3 consists of 15 residues. The CDR3 DNA follows: TGTGCCAGCAGTAAATTAGCGGGGAGCTACAATGAGCAGTTATTC. Amino acids: CASSKLAGSYNEQLF.

This chain uses TRBV6-5 with TRBJ2-1; D perhaps matches TRBD2 (6 bases). Germline lookup yields CDR1 MNHEY and CDR2 SVGAGI. V was pared by 6 bases and J by 10 bases, with 16 bases between. The CDR3 extends over 13 amino acids. DNA of the CDR3: TGTGCCAGCAGCTCGGGACTCCTGGGGGAGCAGTTCTTC. Amino acids: CASSSGLLGEQFF.

This clonotype was observed a single time. The chain combines TRBV12-3 or TRBV12-4 with TRBJ1-2; D ambiguous. The V gene lost 5 bases and the J gene lost 8 bases, with 24 bases spanning the gap. The CDR3 spans 16 residues. This CDR3 reads CASSSRVRDHRRGYTF. DNA for the CDR3: TGTGCCAGCAGTAGCCGGGTCAGAGATCATCGGAGGGGCTACACCTTC.

This clonotype was found many times. The chain has TRBV5-1 and TRBJ1-1; tentative D call: TRBD1 (5 bases). The V end lost 7 bases, the J end lost 10 bases, and 11 bases lay between the germline ends. The V gene's germline CDR1 is SGHRS and CDR2 YFSETQ. CDR3 size: 10 residues. In DNA, the CDR3 is TGCGCCAGCCCATCTAGGGGAGCTTTCTTT. Its protein is CASPSRGAFF.

The chain combines TRBV14 with TRBJ1-2; 8 nucleotides line up with TRBD1. This CDR3 region has 16 residues. The germline gives CDR1 SGHDN, CDR2 FVKESK. V was pared by 4 bases and J by 7 bases, with 14 bases of the junction left unmatched. The CDR3 nucleotides read TGTGCCAGCAGCCCAGACACAGGGGGGTTAGGAGGTGGCTACACCTTC. As protein: CASSPDTGGLGGGYTF.

Turning to this clonotype: A much larger clonotype is one base distant, so this may be a read error. V is TRBV3-1 and J is TRBJ1-2; D not resolved. The V gene's germline CDR1 is LGHDT and CDR2 YNNKEL (reference sequence). The CDR3 extends over 14 amino acids. Trimming removed 0 bases from V and 2 bases from J, with 7 bases in between. In DNA form, the CDR3 reads TGTGCCAGCAGCCAAGATCCGGGGAACTATGGCTACACCTTC. As protein: CASSQDPGNYGYTF.

V and J are TRBV28 and TRBJ2-7; 7 bases are a match to TRBD1. Germline lookup yields CDR1 MDHEN and CDR2 SYDVKM. The length of the CDR3 is 12 residues. The junction had 4 bases not matched to a gene; V was cut back by 6 bases and J by 5 bases. Here the CDR3 DNA reads TGTGCCAGCAGGCAGGGGGTGAACGAGCAGTACTTC. Translating it yields CASRQGVNEQYF.

The chain has TRBV29-1 and TRBJ2-1; 10 bases fit TRBD2. Per the germline V gene, CDR1 is SQVTM and CDR2 is ANQGSEA. CDR3 length: 16 residues. V shed 2 bases and J 4 bases; nucleotides not matched to a gene: 8. Here the CDR3 DNA reads TGCAGCGTTGAATTGGCTAGCGGGAGTTGGTACAATGAGCAGTTCTTC. Translation gives CSVELASGSWYNEQFF.

About this clonotype itself: A much larger clone lies one base from this, so it may be a read error. This chain connects TRBV27 to TRBJ2-1; 12 bases line up with TRBD2. The J call may be in error: the DNA end matches TRBJ2-7 better. The CDR3 contains 15 residues. Germline lookup yields CDR1 MNHEY and CDR2 SMNVEV (reference sequence). The CDR3 nucleotides are TGTGCCAGCAGTTTGAGACTAGCGGGGGAGTACGAGCAGTACTTC. Amino acids: CASSLRLAGEYEQYF.

This clonotype was seen once. The chain joins TRBV6-6 to TRBJ2-1; D is tentatively TRBD1 or TRBD2 (6 bases each). The CDR3 has 15 amino acids. Germline CDR1 is MNHNY and CDR2 is SVGAGI (reference sequence). V was trimmed by 4 bases and J by 7 bases, leaving 17 bases between them. As DNA, the CDR3 is TGTGCCAGCAGTTTAGGAGAGGGGGGCTTTAATGAGCAGTTCTTC. The encoded protein is CASSLGEGGFNEQFF.

In this sample, this clonotype turned up a few times. The gene calls are TRBV7-3 and TRBJ2-1, with no clear D. V dropped 0 bases and J dropped 7 bases, with 7 bases sitting between them. The CDR3 is 13 amino acids. CDR1 and CDR2 (germline): SGHTA, FQGTGA. In DNA form, the CDR3 reads TGTGCCAGCAGCTTAACGGGAAGGAATGAGCAGTTCTTC. Its translation is CASSLTGRNEQFF.

This chain joins TRBV29-1 and TRBJ2-2; TRBD1 matches 8 bases. The CDR3 is 14 residues long. V shed 8 bases, J shed 1 base, and the junction held 6 bases outside the gene matches. CDR1 is SQVTM, CDR2 ANQGSEA, per germline. The CDR3: CSTRTGLNTGELFF. CDR3 sequence (DNA): TGCAGCACCCGGACAGGGTTGAACACCGGGGAGCTGTTTTTT.

Remarks on this clonotype: One base away lies a much larger clone, so this may be a sequencing read error. The CDR3 here is CASSGQDRAPGANVLTF. The DNA of the CDR3 is TGTGCCAGCAGTGGACAGGACAGAGCCCCTGGGGCCAACGTCCTGACTTTC. The V call is TRBV2, the J call TRBJ2-6; a possible D gene is TRBD1 (6 bases). V was trimmed by 4 bases and J by 2 bases, leaving 15 bases between them. The CDR3 has 17 residues. Germline CDR1 is SNHLY and CDR2 is FYNNEI.

This clonotype was counted at least ten times. The chain combines TRBV6-2 or TRBV6-3 with TRBJ2-1; tentatively, D is TRBD2 (5 bases). The CDR3 totals 14 residues. Germline-derived CDR1 and CDR2 are MNHEY and SVGEGT. Trimming left V 4 bases short and J 1 base short, with 8 bases between. In DNA form, the CDR3 reads TGTGCCAGCAGTTTTAGCGATTCCTACAATGAGCAGTTCTTC. Encoded protein: CASSFSDSYNEQFF.

The chain combines TRBV29-1 with TRBJ2-7; TRBD2 aligns across 12 bases. The V gene end was trimmed by 0 bases and the J gene end by 4 bases; junction bases not matched to a gene: 4. CDR3 length: 15 residues. Germline CDR1 and CDR2: SQVTM and ANQGSEA. The CDR3 is CSVEDRLAGEYEQYF. In DNA, the CDR3 is TGCAGCGTTGAAGATAGACTAGCGGGGGAGTACGAGCAGTACTTC.

Regarding this clonotype: This may arise from a read error, as a much more abundant clone is one base away. The chain couples TRBV20-1 to TRBJ1-1; 11 nucleotides line up with TRBD1. Germline CDR1 is DFQATT and CDR2 is SNEGSKA (reference sequence). CDR3 length: 15 amino acids. CDR3 protein: CSASGTGGINTVAFF. The CDR3 nucleotides read TGCAGTGCTTCCGGGACAGGGGGGATTAACACTGTAGCTTTCTTT.

The sample holds a few counts of this clonotype. V gene TRBV7-2 combines with J gene TRBJ1-1; D unclear. CDR1 and CDR2 (germline): SGHTA, FQGNSA. Trimming pared 7 bases from V and 6 bases from J, leaving 12 bases between. The CDR3 covers 12 residues. The CDR3 loop is CASKPRLAEAFF. The CDR3 DNA sequence: TGTGCCAGCAAGCCCCGGTTGGCTGAAGCTTTCTTT.

This clonotype has more than one count but fewer than ten. The rearrangement joins TRBV11-1 to TRBJ1-1; no clear D. Looked up from germline, CDR1 is SGHAT and CDR2 is FQDESV (reference sequence). V was clipped by 2 bases and J by 0 bases, with 4 bases between them. This CDR3 is built from 13 residues. Written as DNA, the CDR3 is TGTGCCAGCAGCTTAAGCCTGAACACTGAAGCTTTCTTT. It yields the protein CASSLSLNTEAFF.

This clonotype showed up many times. V is TRBV7-6 and J is TRBJ2-3; D is unresolved. The CDR3 spans 13 residues. Trimming shortened V by 5 bases and J by 2 bases, and 8 bases separated the two germline ends. CDR1 SGHVS and CDR2 FNYEAQ come from the germline V gene. CDR3 loop: CASSQDFTDTQYF. The CDR3 nucleotides are TGTGCCAGCAGCCAAGACTTCACAGATACGCAGTATTTT.

The rearrangement uses TRBV6-1 and TRBJ2-1, with TRBD2 as a possible D gene (7 bases). CDR3 length equals 14 residues. Trimming shortened V by 11 bases and J by 4 bases, and 18 bases separated the two germline ends. The V gene's germline CDR1 is MNHNS and CDR2 SASEGT. This chain's CDR3 is CAGGAAGEYNEQFF. The CDR3, as DNA: TGTGCCGGGGGGGCGGCAGGGGAATACAATGAGCAGTTCTTC.

This clonotype has just a few counts. The CDR3 is CASSPIEGQGAALHF. CDR3 DNA sequence: TGCGCCAGCAGCCCAATCGAAGGACAGGGGGCAGCCCTCCACTTT. The rearrangement joins TRBV5-1 to TRBJ1-6; 11 positions agree with TRBD1. Germline CDR1 and CDR2: SGHRS and YFSETQ. Unmatched junction bases numbered 11, after V lost 4 bases and J lost 14 bases. The CDR3 contains 15 residues. Together with reference TRBV5-1 and TRBJ1-6, the CDR3 gives the full variable domain: KAGVTQTPRYLIKTRGQQVTLSCSPISGHRSVSWYQQTPGQGLQFLFEYFSETQRNKGNFPGRFSGRQFSNSRSEMNVSTLELGDSALYLCASSPIEGQGAALHFGNGTRLTVT.

The table lists this clonotype with many counts. The chain carries TRBV7-2 and TRBJ2-1, with 8 bases aligning to TRBD2. Germline loops: CDR1 SGHTA, CDR2 FQGNSA. Germline trimming cut 0 bases from V and 1 base from J; bases unmatched to any gene: 5. There are 17 residues in the CDR3. As DNA, the CDR3 is TGTGCCAGCAGCTTAGCGGCAACTAGCGGTTCCTACAATGAGCAGTTCTTC. It codes for CASSLAATSGSYNEQFF. Complete variable domain (other parts from reference TRBV7-2 and TRBJ2-1): GAGVSQSPSNKVTEKGKDVELRCDPISGHTALYWYRQSLGQGLEFLIYFQGNSAPDKSGLPSDRFSAERTGGSVSTLTIQRTQQEDSAVYLCASSLAATSGSYNEQFFGPGTRLTVL.

This clonotype was observed at least ten times. V is TRBV20-1 and J is TRBJ2-1; no definite D call. The CDR3 has 13 amino acids. Germline CDR1 reads DFQATT; CDR2 reads SNEGSKA (reference sequence). V lost 5 bases to trimming and J lost 6 bases, with 14 bases between them. The CDR3 DNA reads as TGCAGTGCTCGCCTCGCCGTAGCCAATGAGCAGTTCTTC. It specifies CSARLAVANEQFF.

The chain is built from TRBV29-1 and TRBJ2-1, with D possibly matching TRBD1 (5 bases). The CDR3 is 14 residues long. Trimming took off 6 bases at V and 2 bases at J, with 14 bases between the two ends. The germline V gene has CDR1 SQVTM and CDR2 ANQGSEA. CDR3 sequence (DNA): TGCAGCGTCACGCAGGGTGGAACCTACAATGAGCAGTTCTTC. Translation gives CSVTQGGTYNEQFF.

The V gene is TRBV20-1, the J gene TRBJ2-4, with D possibly matching TRBD2 (6 bases). TRBJ2-5 explains the end of the DNA better; the J call may be wrong. This CDR3 comprises 14 residues. Germline CDR1 is DFQATT and CDR2 is SNEGSKA (reference sequence). The CDR3 DNA reads as TGCAGTGCTGTCCGTATGGCTAGCGTTAAGACCCAGTACTTC. It specifies CSAVRMASVKTQYF.

The rearrangement uses TRBV6-6 and TRBJ1-2; D not certain. This CDR3 has 12 amino acids. V lost 0 bases, J lost 6 bases, and 5 bases lay in between. Looked up from germline, CDR1 is MNHNY and CDR2 is SVGAGI (reference sequence). The CDR3 nucleotides read TGTGCCAGCAGTTACTCAAGGGATGGCTACACCTTC. It is translated as CASSYSRDGYTF.

In this sample, this clonotype turned up a few times. This may be a read error, as it is one base from a much larger clone. The chain carries TRBV12-3 or TRBV12-4 and TRBJ1-2; 7 bases match TRBD1. The V segment lost 5 bases and the J segment 3 bases; nucleotides outside the gene matches: 6. The CDR3 totals 14 residues. CDR3 sequence (DNA): TGTGCCAGCAGTGCCCGACAGGGATACTATGGCTACACCTTC. This sequence encodes CASSARQGYYGYTF.